The rows below give T cell receptor beta chains drawn from one sample of a study of blood T cell repertoires in COVID-19. The protocol was immunoSEQ multiplex PCR, while the TCRdb copy is restricted to in-frame clones and leaves out a portion. The table has 120,000 or so clones, around 74% seen once. The sequenced sample was peripheral blood. The receptors originated from a man aged 60 to 69 with acute or convalescent COVID-19. CDR3s include the opening cysteine and the closing phenylalanine or tryptophan. Each record gives: clone size, V gene, D gene, J gene, CDR3 DNA, CDR3 protein. The D gene is left open where the match is weak. Only part of the rows carry a size: once, few, many, or a class if the clone is expanded.

clone_size: -; v_call: TRBV5-1; d_call: TRBD2; j_call: TRBJ2-3; cdr3_nt: TGCGCCAGCAGGTACTTAGCGGGGCCCGCCACAGATACGCAGTATTTT; cdr3_aa: CASRYLAGPATDTQYF
clone_size: -; v_call: TRBV25-1; d_call: TRBD2; j_call: TRBJ2-2; cdr3_nt: TGTGCCAGCAGTGATTTAGGAGGACTAGGGGCGAACACCGGGGAGCTGTTTTTT; cdr3_aa: CASSDLGGLGANTGELFF
clone_size: few; v_call: TRBV5-1; d_call: -; j_call: TRBJ1-1; cdr3_nt: TGCGCCAGCAGCTTGGCCGGAGACCTAACTGAAGCTTTCTTT; cdr3_aa: CASSLAGDLTEAFF
clone_size: -; v_call: TRBV6-5; d_call: -; j_call: TRBJ1-2; cdr3_nt: TGTGCCAGCAGACAGGACTATGGCTACACCTTC; cdr3_aa: CASRQDYGYTF
clone_size: once; v_call: TRBV2; d_call: -; j_call: TRBJ2-5; cdr3_nt: TGTGCCAGCAGTGAAGGGCCCTCGGGGGAGACCCAGTACTTC; cdr3_aa: CASSEGPSGETQYF
clone_size: -; v_call: TRBV30; d_call: TRBD2; j_call: TRBJ2-1; cdr3_nt: TGTGCCGGTAACGGGAGGGCCCACATCTACAATGAGCAGTTCTTC; cdr3_aa: CAGNGRAHIYNEQFF
clone_size: -; v_call: TRBV2; d_call: -; j_call: TRBJ1-4; cdr3_nt: TGTGCCAGCAGTGAAGGGGGGCCTTCAGGGAGTGAACTGTTTTTT; cdr3_aa: CASSEGGPSGSELFF
clone_size: few; v_call: TRBV7-9; d_call: TRBD1; j_call: TRBJ1-2; cdr3_nt: TGTGCCAGCAGCTTACGGGACAGCTCTGACTATGGCTACACCTTC; cdr3_aa: CASSLRDSSDYGYTF
clone_size: -; v_call: TRBV5-4; d_call: TRBD1; j_call: TRBJ1-2; cdr3_nt: TGTGCCAGCAGCTGGGGACAGGCCAACTATGGCTACACCTTC; cdr3_aa: CASSWGQANYGYTF
clone_size: -; v_call: TRBV19; d_call: TRBD1; j_call: TRBJ1-5; cdr3_nt: TGTGCCAGTTGGACAGGGGGGTTTCCCAATCAGCCCCAGCATTTT; cdr3_aa: CASWTGGFPNQPQHF
clone_size: -; v_call: TRBV2; d_call: TRBD2; j_call: TRBJ2-2; cdr3_nt: TGTGCCAGCACCGCGGCTAGCGGGAACACCGGGGAGCTGTTTTTT; cdr3_aa: CASTAASGNTGELFF
clone_size: -; v_call: TRBV30; d_call: -; j_call: TRBJ1-2; cdr3_nt: TGTGCCTGGAGTGGAAACTTCAGGGCCAGCTACACCTTC; cdr3_aa: CAWSGNFRASYTF
clone_size: -; v_call: TRBV6-5; d_call: TRBD1; j_call: TRBJ1-1; cdr3_nt: TGTGCCAGCAGCCCAGGACAGGGGACGGCTTTCTTT; cdr3_aa: CASSPGQGTAFF
clone_size: -; v_call: TRBV27; d_call: -; j_call: TRBJ1-6; cdr3_nt: TGTGCCAGCCACCCGACAGGATTCTATAATTCACCCCTCCACTTT; cdr3_aa: CASHPTGFYNSPLHF
clone_size: -; v_call: TRBV5-1; d_call: TRBD2; j_call: TRBJ2-5; cdr3_nt: TGCGCCAGCAGCTTGAGCTCTAGCGGTTCAGAGACCCAGTACTTC; cdr3_aa: CASSLSSSGSETQYF
clone_size: -; v_call: TRBV6-6; d_call: -; j_call: TRBJ2-2; cdr3_nt: TGTGCCAGCAGTCGACGGGTGTTAACGAACACCGGGGAGCTGTTTTTT; cdr3_aa: CASSRRVLTNTGELFF
clone_size: -; v_call: TRBV18; d_call: TRBD1; j_call: TRBJ1-4; cdr3_nt: TGTGCCAGCTCACCACCGGGGACAGACATGAATGAAAAACTGTTTTTT; cdr3_aa: CASSPPGTDMNEKLFF
clone_size: -; v_call: TRBV5-5; d_call: TRBD1; j_call: TRBJ1-2; cdr3_nt: TGTGCCAGCAGCGTCCGGGACAGAGGTTCCTATGGCTACACCTTC; cdr3_aa: CASSVRDRGSYGYTF
clone_size: -; v_call: TRBV25-1; d_call: -; j_call: TRBJ1-6; cdr3_nt: TGTGCCAGCGAGAGGACCTATAATTCACCCCTCCACTTT; cdr3_aa: CASERTYNSPLHF
clone_size: -; v_call: TRBV11-2; d_call: -; j_call: TRBJ2-7; cdr3_nt: TGTGCCAGCAGCTTAACGGACAACTACTCCTACGAGCAGTACTTC; cdr3_aa: CASSLTDNYSYEQYF
clone_size: -; v_call: TRBV29-1; d_call: -; j_call: TRBJ1-3; cdr3_nt: TGCAGCGTCGAATTCCAGGGAAGAAACACCATATATTTT; cdr3_aa: CSVEFQGRNTIYF
clone_size: -; v_call: TRBV29-1; d_call: TRBD1; j_call: TRBJ1-5; cdr3_nt: TGCAGCGCCGTGGGACAGGGCGGTAATCAGCCCCAGCATTTT; cdr3_aa: CSAVGQGGNQPQHF
clone_size: -; v_call: TRBV19; d_call: -; j_call: TRBJ1-5; cdr3_nt: TGTGCCAGTAGCTACGATGAGGGAATCTATCAGCCCCAGCATTTT; cdr3_aa: CASSYDEGIYQPQHF
clone_size: many; v_call: TRBV7-9; d_call: -; j_call: TRBJ1-2; cdr3_nt: TGTGCCAGCAGCTTACGGGAAGCCCTCACCTTC; cdr3_aa: CASSLREALTF
clone_size: -; v_call: TRBV5-1; d_call: -; j_call: TRBJ1-1; cdr3_nt: TGCGCCAGCAGCTTGGCCAGCAGGGCACTCAACACTGAAGCTTTCTTT; cdr3_aa: CASSLASRALNTEAFF
clone_size: few; v_call: TRBV29-1; d_call: -; j_call: TRBJ1-2; cdr3_nt: TGCAGCGTGGAGACGTTCTATGGCTACACCTTC; cdr3_aa: CSVETFYGYTF
clone_size: -; v_call: TRBV5-1; d_call: TRBD2; j_call: TRBJ2-2; cdr3_nt: TGCGCCAGCAGCTGGACTAGCGGGAGTCCCGGGGAGCTGTTTTTT; cdr3_aa: CASSWTSGSPGELFF
clone_size: -; v_call: TRBV6-5; d_call: -; j_call: TRBJ1-5; cdr3_nt: TGTGCCAGCGCTCGGCGGAGCAATCAGCCCCAGCATTTT; cdr3_aa: CASARRSNQPQHF
clone_size: -; v_call: TRBV9; d_call: -; j_call: TRBJ2-3; cdr3_nt: TGTGCCAGCAGCGTCCGTAGCGGTTGGGGCACAGATACGCAGTATTTT; cdr3_aa: CASSVRSGWGTDTQYF
clone_size: -; v_call: TRBV3-1/TRBV3-2; d_call: TRBD1; j_call: TRBJ1-2; cdr3_nt: TGTGCCAGCAGCCAAGCACAGGGGAATGGCTACACCTTC; cdr3_aa: CASSQAQGNGYTF
clone_size: -; v_call: TRBV11-3; d_call: TRBD1; j_call: TRBJ2-7; cdr3_nt: TGTGCCAGCAGCTTAGAGGGACAGGGAACCCACGAGCAGTACTTC; cdr3_aa: CASSLEGQGTHEQYF
clone_size: -; v_call: TRBV10-3; d_call: TRBD2; j_call: TRBJ2-3; cdr3_nt: TGTGCCATCACCGGCGGGGGAGGACCCACAGATACGCAGTATTTT; cdr3_aa: CAITGGGGPTDTQYF
clone_size: -; v_call: TRBV25-1; d_call: -; j_call: TRBJ1-4; cdr3_nt: TGTGCCAGCAGTCCACACCTCGTTGCAACTAATGAAAAACTGTTTTTT; cdr3_aa: CASSPHLVATNEKLFF
clone_size: -; v_call: TRBV11-3; d_call: TRBD1; j_call: TRBJ1-1; cdr3_nt: TGTGCCAGCAGCTCGGACAGGGCATTGCGGAACACTGAAGCTTTCTTT; cdr3_aa: CASSSDRALRNTEAFF